Listed below are T cell receptor beta chains from one sample, sequenced in a study of cytomegalovirus exposure and HLA in healthy donors. Here immunoSEQ multiplex PCR was the method, and the copy in TCRdb shows in-frame clones only, minus some. The table has about 97,000 clones, around 80% seen once; the top ten hold about 4.8%. The sample taken for sequencing was PBMCs. These receptors all stem from a man aged 35 to 55 in good health and CMV-seropositive. Each CDR3 is given with its conserved first and last residue. D genes are given only for firm matches. Not all rows give a size; the values are once, few, many and, for expanded clones, a class.

j_call d_call v_call clone_size cdr3_aa cdr3_nt
TRBJ1-2 - TRBV9 - CASSVGGGARDGYTF TGTGCCAGCAGCGTAGGGGGCGGGGCGCGGGATGGCTACACCTTC
TRBJ1-2 - TRBV9 once CASSVSPGPSPTYGYTF TGTGCCAGCAGCGTTAGTCCAGGGCCCAGCCCGACCTATGGCTACACCTTC
TRBJ2-2 TRBD2 TRBV5-4 - CASSWGGARTGELFF TGTGCCAGCAGCTGGGGAGGGGCGAGGACCGGGGAGCTGTTTTTT
TRBJ2-7 TRBD1 TRBV5-5 few CASSTGDSYEQYF TGTGCCAGCAGCACAGGGGACTCCTACGAGCAGTACTTC
TRBJ1-1 - TRBV5-5 - CASSSWSGSNTEAFF TGTGCCAGCAGCTCTTGGTCGGGTTCGAACACTGAAGCTTTCTTT
TRBJ2-1 - TRBV15 - CATSRDPTRNNEQFF TGTGCCACCAGCAGAGATCCGACACGGAATAATGAGCAGTTCTTC
TRBJ2-4 - TRBV27 - CASRPGGLIYIQYF TGTGCCAGCCGACCTGGGGGGTTAATCTACATTCAGTACTTC
TRBJ1-2 TRBD1 TRBV6-5 - CASSTTGAYGYTF TGTGCCAGCAGCACCACAGGGGCCTATGGCTACACCTTC
TRBJ1-2 TRBD1 TRBV4-1 - CASSQVGQGGGYTF TGCGCCAGCAGCCAAGTCGGACAGGGAGGTGGCTACACCTTC
TRBJ2-1 TRBD2 TRBV27 - CASSLSRASGNEQFF TGTGCCAGCAGTTTATCGCGGGCTAGCGGCAATGAGCAGTTCTTC
TRBJ1-4 - TRBV7-2 - CASSLAPPGANEKLFF TGTGCCAGCAGCTTAGCGCCCCCGGGGGCTAATGAAAAACTGTTTTTT
TRBJ2-3 TRBD1 TRBV7-6 - CASSLGQGVTTDTQYF TGTGCCAGCAGCTTAGGACAGGGGGTTACCACAGATACGCAGTATTTT
TRBJ2-1 TRBD2 TRBV19 - CASSIQAGLYNEQFF TGTGCCAGTAGTATACAAGCGGGGCTCTACAATGAGCAGTTCTTC
TRBJ2-7 - TRBV10-2 - CASSGRPYDEQYF TGCGCCAGCAGTGGGAGGCCATACGACGAGCAGTACTTC
TRBJ1-5 TRBD1 TRBV6-1 - CASSGYRGSNQPQHF TGTGCCAGCAGTGGATACAGGGGGAGCAATCAGCCCCAGCATTTT
TRBJ2-1 - TRBV29-1 - CSGGAGPDNEQFF TGCAGTGGTGGGGCAGGGCCGGACAATGAGCAGTTCTTC
TRBJ2-1 TRBD2 TRBV28 - CASSPSPGLGSSYNEQFF TGTGCCAGCAGTCCCTCTCCGGGACTAGGAAGCTCCTACAATGAGCAGTTCTTC
TRBJ2-1 TRBD2 TRBV19 - CASTAGLAGAPEQFF TGTGCCAGTACCGCCGGCCTAGCGGGGGCTCCTGAGCAGTTCTTC
TRBJ2-2 TRBD2 TRBV5-1 - CASSEGLNGGELFF TGCGCCAGCAGCGAGGGACTAAATGGCGGGGAGCTGTTTTTT
TRBJ1-5 - TRBV6-1 - CASGFHSNQPQHF TGTGCCAGCGGCTTCCATAGCAATCAGCCCCAGCATTTT
TRBJ2-1 TRBD2 TRBV29-1 few CSGRLAGGYNEQFF TGCAGCGGGAGACTAGCGGGAGGCTACAATGAGCAGTTCTTC
TRBJ1-2 - TRBV2 few CASAGVQNYGYTF TGTGCCAGCGCAGGGGTACAGAACTATGGCTACACCTTC
TRBJ2-7 TRBD2 TRBV28 - CASLGGVAYEQYF TGTGCCAGCCTGGGGGGGGTAGCCTACGAGCAGTACTTC
TRBJ1-2 - TRBV9 - CASSVGQPYGYTF TGTGCCAGCAGCGTAGGACAGCCCTATGGCTACACCTTC
TRBJ1-5 - TRBV5-1 few CASSLDGDQPQHF TGCGCCAGCAGCCTAGACGGTGATCAGCCCCAGCATTTT
TRBJ1-3 TRBD1 TRBV28 few CASSGTGLPDASGNTIYF TGTGCCAGCAGTGGGACAGGGTTACCGGATGCCTCTGGAAACACCATATATTTT
TRBJ2-3 TRBD2 TRBV25-1 - CASSRTSGGTDTQYF TGTGCCAGCAGCAGGACTAGCGGAGGCACAGATACGCAGTATTTT
TRBJ2-3 - TRBV19 - CAIPNLRSPTQYF TGTGCCATTCCGAACCTTCGGAGTCCTACGCAGTATTTT
TRBJ1-1 TRBD1 TRBV5-4 few CASRRGTGEAFF TGTGCCAGCAGACGAGGGACAGGTGAAGCTTTCTTT
TRBJ1-3 - TRBV6-6 - CASSPGSSSGNTIYF TGTGCCAGCAGCCCCGGGTCTTCCTCTGGAAACACCATATATTTT
TRBJ1-2 TRBD1 TRBV10-3 - CAISELGQGPRGYTF TGTGCCATCAGTGAGTTGGGACAGGGGCCCCGCGGCTACACCTTC
TRBJ2-2 TRBD2 TRBV5-5 - CASSLGLAGNTGELFF TGTGCCAGCAGCTTGGGACTAGCGGGAAACACCGGGGAGCTGTTTTTT
TRBJ1-1 TRBD1 TRBV7-9 - CASSPPRDREAFF TGTGCCAGCAGCCCTCCCCGGGACAGGGAAGCTTTCTTT
TRBJ2-3 TRBD2 TRBV11-2 once CASSGSGTTDTQYF TGTGCCAGCAGCGGTAGCGGGACCACAGATACGCAGTATTTT
TRBJ1-2 - TRBV28 - CATHPGVVMGGYGYTF TGTGCCACCCACCCCGGGGTAGTCATGGGAGGATATGGCTACACCTTC
TRBJ2-1 TRBD1 TRBV6-1 - CASSEDRGLTYNEQFF TGTGCCAGCAGTGAAGACAGGGGGCTCACCTACAATGAGCAGTTCTTC
TRBJ1-1 - TRBV9 - CASSAQGQSGTEAFF TGTGCCAGCAGCGCGCAAGGACAGTCCGGGACTGAAGCTTTCTTT
TRBJ2-7 TRBD2 TRBV19 - CASSLLAGFPYEQYF TGTGCCAGTAGTCTACTAGCGGGTTTTCCCTACGAGCAGTACTTC
TRBJ1-2 - TRBV4-1 once CASSQGAAGLLVGYTF TGCGCCAGCAGCCAAGGAGCCGCGGGGTTGCTAGTCGGCTACACCTTC
TRBJ1-2 - TRBV6-1 - CASSEARPGDGYTF TGTGCCAGCAGTGAAGCGAGGCCAGGGGATGGCTACACCTTC
TRBJ2-1 TRBD2 TRBV9 - CASSYSGGGSYNEQFF TGTGCCAGCAGCTACAGCGGGGGGGGCTCCTACAATGAGCAGTTCTTC
TRBJ2-1 TRBD1 TRBV28 - CASRPGTDYNEQFF TGTGCCAGCAGACCCGGGACAGATTACAATGAGCAGTTCTTC
TRBJ1-2 - TRBV5-1 - CASSLSSFLGYTF TGCGCCAGCAGCTTGAGTAGCTTTTTGGGCTACACCTTC
TRBJ2-6 - TRBV5-4 - CASSPRVAGANVLTF TGTGCCAGCAGTCCCAGGGTCGCCGGGGCCAACGTCCTGACTTTC
TRBJ2-1 TRBD2 TRBV13 - CASSSQTSGWDDEQFF TGTGCCAGCAGCTCCCAGACTAGCGGGTGGGACGATGAGCAGTTCTTC
TRBJ1-3 - TRBV10-2 few CASSEADTIYF TGCGCCAGCAGTGAGGCGGACACCATATATTTT
TRBJ2-1 - TRBV15 - CATPGHSYNEQFF TGTGCCACTCCGGGACACTCCTACAATGAGCAGTTCTTC
TRBJ1-2 - TRBV7-2 few CASSLGGQGAYGYTF TGTGCCAGCAGCTTAGGGGGACAAGGGGCCTATGGCTACACCTTC
TRBJ2-3 TRBD1 TRBV7-9 - CASSLDRASDRVYYF TGTGCCAGCAGCTTAGATCGGGCCTCGGACAGGGTCTACTATTTT
TRBJ2-2 - TRBV7-8 - CASSLITGKTGELFF TGTGCCAGCAGCTTAATCACAGGGAAAACCGGGGAGCTGTTTTTT
TRBJ2-7 - TRBV4-1 - CASSRDSSYEQYF TGCGCCAGCAGCCGAGACAGTTCCTACGAGCAGTACTTC
TRBJ2-7 TRBD2 TRBV7-2 - CASSLETTSGRYEQYF TGTGCCAGCAGCTTAGAAACGACTAGCGGGAGGTACGAGCAGTACTTC
TRBJ2-7 - TRBV21-1 once CASKGQGWDEQYF TGTGCCAGCAAGGGACAGGGGTGGGACGAGCAGTACTTC
TRBJ1-1 - TRBV5-1 - CASSLAVNTEAFF TGCGCCAGCAGCTTGGCAGTGAACACTGAAGCTTTCTTT